Each of the 26 T cell receptor beta chains below was sequenced from the same sample in a study of cytomegalovirus exposure and HLA in healthy donors. The PCR contained 60 Vbeta and 13 Jbeta primers. The method was immunoSEQ multiplex PCR; TCRdb's version includes in-frame clones alone and lacks a portion of them. The sample totals 180,000 or so clones. The sequenced sample was PBMCs. Receptors were obtained from a boy between 10 and 17 years old in good health and CMV-seronegative.

The chain combines TRBV21-1 with TRBJ2-6; the listed D gene, TRBD2, was not tested against the DNA. TRBV21-1 is designated a pseudogene. This CDR3 has 16 amino acids. The CDR3 is CASSKKRGPGANVLTF. The CDR3 DNA is TGTGCCAGCAGCAAAAAGCGGGGACCCGGGGCCAACGTCCTGACTTTC.

V gene TRBV25-1 combines with J gene TRBJ1-6, with a weak D call TRBD1 (6 bases). Trimming cost V 4 bases and J 10 bases, with 11 bases left between them. The length of the CDR3 is 13 residues. Germline V gives CDR1 MGHDK, CDR2 SYGVNS. The CDR3 here is CASSGRGYSPLHF. CDR3 bases: TGTGCCAGCAGTGGTAGGGGGTACTCACCCCTCCACTTT.

The chain combines TRBV4-2 with TRBJ2-1, with 7 bases matching TRBD2. Germline V gene data show CDR1 as LGHNA and CDR2 as YNFKEQ. There are 15 residues in the CDR3. Trimming at V came to 1 base and at J to 10 bases, leaving 10 bases not matched to a gene. The CDR3 is CASSQAGGARGEQFF. The DNA for the CDR3 is TGTGCCAGCAGCCAAGCGGGGGGTGCCCGTGGGGAGCAGTTCTTC.

This chain uses TRBV2 with TRBJ2-1; TRBD2 matches at 8 bases. The CDR3 extends over 15 amino acids. Germline lookup yields CDR1 SNHLY and CDR2 FYNNEI. The V segment lost 3 bases and the J segment 7 bases; nucleotides outside the gene matches: 8. The CDR3 loop is CASSEGRGDANEQFF. In DNA, the CDR3 is TGTGCCAGCAGTGAGGGGCGGGGGGATGCTAATGAGCAGTTCTTC.

This chain links TRBV18 with TRBJ2-7; weak D call: TRBD1 (6 bases). CDR1 is KGHSH, CDR2 LQKENI, per germline. V dropped 2 bases and J dropped 5 bases, with 16 bases sitting between them. The CDR3 covers 15 residues. CDR3 in amino acids: CASSPGPRTADEQYF. The CDR3 DNA reads TGTGCCAGCTCACCAGGACCGCGGACAGCAGACGAGCAGTACTTC.

The J gene is TRBJ1-6, the V gene TRBV6-1; 11 bases map to TRBD1. With 3 bases clipped from V and 9 bases from J, the junction kept 4 bases outside the gene matches. Germline values: CDR1 MNHNS, CDR2 SASEGT. This CDR3 has 15 amino acids. CDR3 sequence (DNA): TGTGCCAGCAGTGAGGGGACAGGGGGGCGTTCACCCCTCCACTTT. As protein: CASSEGTGGRSPLHF.

CDR3 residues: CASSFSGSDNEQFF. In DNA, the CDR3 is TGTGCCAGCAGCTTCAGCGGGTCCGACAATGAGCAGTTCTTC. J is TRBJ2-1 and V is TRBV11-3; TRBD2 is a possible D gene (6 bases). From germline, CDR1 is SGHNT and CDR2 YENEEA. The CDR3 consists of 14 residues. Trimming took 3 bases from V and 5 from J, leaving 11 bases between them.

This chain connects TRBV10-3 to TRBJ2-2; 14 nucleotides agree with TRBD2. The CDR3 extends over 17 amino acids. Looked up from germline, CDR1 is ENHRY and CDR2 is SYGVKD. Unmatched junction bases numbered 5, after V lost 4 bases and J lost 4 bases. DNA of the CDR3: TGTGCCATCAGTGGGACTAGCGGGGGGCCTCCCACCGGGGAGCTGTTTTTT. Encoded protein: CAISGTSGGPPTGELFF.

The chain links TRBV6-1 to TRBJ1-1; TRBD1 agrees at 7 bases. Germline trimming cut 1 base from V and 11 bases from J; bases unmatched to any gene: 7. This CDR3 is built from 13 residues. Germline loops: CDR1 MNHNS, CDR2 SASEGT. The CDR3 DNA is TGTGCCAGCAGTGAAGGAACGACAGGGAGGGCTTTCTTT. Protein product: CASSEGTTGRAFF.

The rearrangement uses TRBV5-1 and TRBJ2-7; 15 bases agree with TRBD2. Germline CDR1 SGHRS, CDR2 YFSETQ. Losses at the gene ends were 4 bases for V and 2 bases for J; bases not matched to a gene: 7. The CDR3 loop spans 17 amino acids. The CDR3 bases are TGCGCCAGCAGCAAGGGACTAGCGGGGGGTGCTACCTACGAGCAGTACTTC. Translation: CASSKGLAGGATYEQYF.

This rearrangement joins TRBV11-2 to TRBJ2-1, with a weak D call TRBD1 (5 bases). Germline-derived CDR1 and CDR2 are SGHAT and FQNNGV. This CDR3 is built from 12 residues. Trimming pared 6 bases from V and 8 bases from J, leaving 11 bases between. This CDR3 reads CASRVGVDEQFF. The CDR3 DNA is TGTGCCAGCAGAGTAGGGGTTGATGAGCAGTTCTTC.

This sequence joins TRBV30 and TRBJ1-2; D is perhaps TRBD1 (6 bases). Per germline, CDR1 GTSNPN and CDR2 SVGIG (reference sequence). The CDR3 runs 15 residues. The V and J ends lost 1 base and 0 bases respectively, with 12 bases between them. The CDR3 coding sequence is TGTGCCTGGAGTGATTACAGGGTAACTAACTATGGCTACACCTTC. It encodes CAWSDYRVTNYGYTF.

This chain links TRBV2 with TRBJ2-3; D is possibly TRBD1 (8 bases). With 7 bases removed from V and 4 bases from J, the gap between germline ends came to 18 bases. This CDR3 has 15 residues. In germline, CDR1 is SNHLY, CDR2 FYNNEI. The DNA for the CDR3 is TGTGCCAGCACCATACAGGGGGGGAGGGCAGATACGCAGTATTTT. Protein product: CASTIQGGRADTQYF. Filled out from reference TRBV2 and TRBJ2-3, the complete variable domain reads EPEVTQTPSHQVTQMGQEVILRCVPISNHLYFYWYRQILGQKVEFLVSFYNNEISEKSEIFDDQFSVERPDGSNFTLKIRSTKLEDSAMYFCASTIQGGRADTQYFGPGTRLTVL.

CDR3 region: CASSRQTQADGYTF. For the CDR3, the DNA is TGTGCCAGTTCCCGGCAAACACAGGCTGATGGCTACACCTTC. The chain links TRBV2 to TRBJ1-2; D perhaps matches TRBD1 (5 bases). V lost 9 bases and J 6 bases, leaving 20 bases between the germline ends. From germline, CDR1 is SNHLY and CDR2 FYNNEI. The CDR3 extends over 14 amino acids.

The chain combines TRBV2 with TRBJ2-5, with TRBD1 matching 9 bases. Germline assignment: CDR1 SNHLY and CDR2 FYNNEI. The CDR3 sequence is 15 residues long. The V gene end was trimmed by 6 bases and the J gene end by 4 bases; junction bases not matched to a gene: 9. CDR3 amino acids: CASRAGTGNGETQYF. CDR3 nucleotides: TGTGCCAGCAGAGCCGGGACAGGGAATGGAGAGACCCAGTACTTC.

The chain carries TRBV4-1 and TRBJ1-2; 7 positions match TRBD1. The CDR3 runs 17 residues. J lost 8 bases, V lost 3 bases, and 18 bases had no gene match. The germline gives CDR1 MGHRA, CDR2 YSYEKL. CDR3 bases: TGCGCCAGCAGCCAGGGGTACGAACTCGGACAGGAAGAGGGCTACACCTTC. Translation gives CASSQGYELGQEEGYTF.

V is TRBV27 and J is TRBJ2-3, with 9 positions matching TRBD2. Germline trimming cut 0 bases from V and 6 bases from J; bases unmatched to any gene: 13. The CDR3 runs to 18 residues. In germline, CDR1 is MNHEY, CDR2 SMNVEV (reference sequence). The CDR3 protein is CASSLSFLAGPPTDTQYF. The CDR3 DNA is TGTGCCAGCAGTTTATCTTTCCTAGCGGGGCCCCCGACTGATACGCAGTATTTT.

V and J are TRBV9 and TRBJ2-3; D gene unclear. The CDR3 covers 12 residues. Trimming stripped 4 bases from V and 6 bases from J, with 9 bases between. The germline gives CDR1 SGDLS, CDR2 YYNGEE. CDR3 sequence: CASSNFEDTQYF. Here the CDR3 DNA reads TGTGCCAGCAGCAACTTCGAGGATACGCAGTATTTT. The whole variable domain, remainder taken from reference TRBV9 and TRBJ2-3, is DSGVTQTPKHLITATGQRVTLRCSPRSGDLSVYWYQQSLDQGLQFLIQYYNGEERAKGNILERFSAQQFPDLHSELNLSSLELGDSALYFCASSNFEDTQYFGPGTRLTVL.

This chain connects TRBV4-1 to TRBJ2-3; 7 bases align to TRBD2. The junction had 8 bases not matched to a gene; V was cut back by 4 bases and J by 4 bases. The CDR3 runs 15 residues. Per germline, CDR1 MGHRA and CDR2 YSYEKL. The CDR3 sequence: CASSLPGRAPDTQYF. The CDR3 bases are TGCGCCAGCAGCCTTCCAGGGAGGGCCCCAGATACGCAGTATTTT.

The CDR3 loop is CASSWDYFRTEQYF. The CDR3 nucleotides are TGTGCCAGCAGCTGGGACTACTTCCGTACTGAGCAGTACTTC. The chain uses TRBV5-8 and TRBJ2-7; 7 bases match TRBD2. The junction had 10 bases not matched to a gene; V was cut back by 3 bases and J by 7 bases. This CDR3 spans 14 amino acids. Germline V lookup: CDR1 SGHTS, CDR2 YDEGEE.

The chain is built from TRBV5-6 and TRBJ2-7; TRBD2 matches at 7 bases. Germline values: CDR1 SGHDT, CDR2 YYEEEE. V shed 2 bases and J 2 bases; nucleotides not matched to a gene: 7. The CDR3 is made up of 15 amino acids. For the CDR3, the DNA is TGTGCCAGCAGCTTTGGACTAGTTTCACCCTACGAGCAGTACTTC. Translation gives CASSFGLVSPYEQYF.

The V and J genes are TRBV4-2 and TRBJ1-1; 7 bases are a match to TRBD1. The CDR3 spans 17 residues. V was pared by 0 bases and J by 6 bases, with 13 bases of the junction left unmatched. Germline V lookup: CDR1 LGHNA, CDR2 YNFKEQ. Here the CDR3 DNA reads TGTGCCAGCAGCCAAGATCCCGGGACAGTAGGTTCTGCTGAAGCTTTCTTT. It yields the protein CASSQDPGTVGSAEAFF.

This CDR3 reads CASTGDTEAFF. The CDR3 DNA is TGTGCCAGCACCGGGGACACTGAAGCTTTCTTT. The V gene is TRBV5-4, the J gene TRBJ1-1; D remains ambiguous. V was trimmed by 6 bases and J by 3 bases, leaving 6 bases between them. Germline V gene data show CDR1 as SGHNT and CDR2 as YYREEE (reference sequence). This CDR3 comprises 11 residues.

CDR3 amino acids: CATLSTDTQYF. CDR3 nucleotides: TGTGCCACCCTCAGCACAGATACGCAGTATTTT. The rearrangement uses TRBV15 and TRBJ2-3, with D unresolved. CDR3 length: 11 residues. V lost 8 bases, J lost 0 bases, and 3 bases lay in between. Germline CDR1 LNHNV, CDR2 YYDKDF (reference sequence). The variable domain in full, completed from reference TRBV15 and TRBJ2-3, reads DAMVIQNPRYQVTQFGKPVTLSCSQTLNHNVMYWYQQKSSQAPKLLFHYYDKDFNNEADTPDNFQSRRPNTSFCFLDIRSPGLGDTAMYLCATLSTDTQYFGPGTRLTVL.

The chain uses TRBV4-1 and TRBJ1-2, with D possibly matching TRBD1 (6 bases). The germline CDR1 and CDR2 sequences are MGHRA and YSYEKL. Trimming left V 5 bases short and J 1 base short, with 14 bases between. This CDR3 is 15 amino acids long. CDR3 nucleotide sequence: TGCGCCAGCAGCGCACAGGGCCTCTTTAACTATGGCTACACCTTC. The encoded protein is CASSAQGLFNYGYTF.

V and J are TRBV30 and TRBJ2-2, with 9 bases aligning to TRBD2. CDR1 and CDR2 (germline): GTSNPN, SVGIG (reference sequence). The CDR3 spans 14 residues. Losses at the gene ends were 4 bases for V and 4 bases for J; bases not matched to a gene: 4. Here the CDR3 reads CAWTGTSSTGELFF. The CDR3 nucleotides are TGTGCCTGGACGGGGACTAGCTCCACCGGGGAGCTGTTTTTT.